This entry concerns a single T cell receptor beta chain. The source of the sample is a study of shared clonotypes between healthy human individuals. Clones were read by immunoSEQ multiplex PCR, and TCRdb kept only the in-frame ones, dropping some. Of approximately 2.4 million clones listed, approximately 94% are singletons. V lost 4 bases to trimming and J lost 5 bases; unmatched junction nucleotides: 8. This CDR3 is built from 16 residues. Germline V gene data show CDR1 as SGHRS and CDR2 as YFSETQ. The V gene is TRBV5-1, the J gene TRBJ2-2, with 10 bases fitting TRBD2. The TCR originated in a young man in good health. The sequenced sample consisted of naive CD4+ T cells sorted from blood. Sample subset: CD45RA+ positively selected. CDR3 sequence (DNA): TGCGCCAGCAGCGAGAGGACTAGCGGAGGTACCGGGGAGCTGTTTTTT. Its protein product is CASSERTSGGTGELFF.